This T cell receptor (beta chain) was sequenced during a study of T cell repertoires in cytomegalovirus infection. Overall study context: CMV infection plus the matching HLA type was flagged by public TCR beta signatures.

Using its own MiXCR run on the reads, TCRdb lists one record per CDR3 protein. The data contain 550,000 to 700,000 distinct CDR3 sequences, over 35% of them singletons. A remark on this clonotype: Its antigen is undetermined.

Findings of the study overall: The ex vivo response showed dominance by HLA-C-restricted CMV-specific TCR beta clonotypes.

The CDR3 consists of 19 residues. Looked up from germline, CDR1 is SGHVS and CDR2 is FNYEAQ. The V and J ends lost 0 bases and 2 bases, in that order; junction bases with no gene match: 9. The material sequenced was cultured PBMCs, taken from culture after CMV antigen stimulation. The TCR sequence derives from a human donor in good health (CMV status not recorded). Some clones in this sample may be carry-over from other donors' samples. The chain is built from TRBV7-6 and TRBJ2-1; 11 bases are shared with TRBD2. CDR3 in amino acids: CASSLAGSRSGRAYNEQFF. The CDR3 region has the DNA TGTGCCAGCAGCTTAGCAGGGTCCCGTAGCGGGAGGGCCTACAATGAGCAGTTCTTC.